What follows describes a single T cell receptor beta chain. Its antigen is unknown. TCRdb analysed the RT-PCR reads with MiXCR anew, one entry per CDR3 protein. The profile shows around 490,000 distinct CDR3 sequences, 7.5% to 8.5% of them singletons. This entry belongs to a study of response to subunit inactivated influenza vaccine. Overall study results and limits: There was a suggestion from the authors that each seasonal influenza vaccination recruits few new T cells.

Germline CDR1 and CDR2: ENHRY and SYGVKD. V trimming: 8 bases; J trimming: 4 bases; junction bases outside the gene matches: 4. The CDR3 has 14 amino acids. The starting material was PBMCs from blood, obtained around 2 years after vaccination. J is TRBJ2-1 and V is TRBV10-3; 11 nucleotides match TRBD2. The TCR sequence derives from a man aged 45-69 years who received an inactivated influenza vaccine. The CDR3 spells CAISSGGRYNEQFF. The CDR3 bases are TGTGCCATCTCTAGCGGGGGGAGATACAATGAGCAGTTCTTC.